This entry lists 29 T cell receptor beta chains sequenced from one sample in a study of T cell responses to AZD1222 COVID-19 vaccine. Profiling relied on immunoSEQ multiplex PCR, and the TCRdb table lists in-frame clones only, not all of them. This sample has about 100,000 clones, with about 86% found just once. Sequenced here: peripheral blood, sampled on day 0 of AZD1222 vaccination. The receptors were sampled from an adult in good health.

The rearrangement uses TRBV10-3 and TRBJ1-6; tentative D call: TRBD1 (5 bases). Germline V gives CDR1 ENHRY, CDR2 SYGVKD. The CDR3 spans 18 residues. V was clipped by 0 bases and J by 9 bases, with 21 bases between them. The CDR3 sequence: CAISESGPGQAGSSPLHF. The CDR3 bases are TGTGCCATCAGTGAGTCCGGCCCGGGGCAAGCAGGGAGTTCACCCCTCCACTTT.

The chain has TRBV5-1 and TRBJ1-4, with D maybe TRBD1 (5 bases). V was clipped by 4 bases and J by 0 bases, with 10 bases between them. This CDR3 has 15 residues. Germline V CDR1 and CDR2: SGHRS, YFSETQ. The CDR3 sequence is CASSPGGATNEKLFF. CDR3 sequence (DNA): TGCGCCAGCAGCCCCGGAGGGGCAACTAATGAAAAACTGTTTTTT.

This sequence joins TRBV5-4 and TRBJ2-1; 10 positions match TRBD1. Germline V gene data show CDR1 as SGHNT and CDR2 as YYREEE (reference sequence). The CDR3 contains 13 residues. The V and J ends lost 4 bases and 6 bases, in that order; junction bases with no gene match: 1. The CDR3 DNA sequence: TGTGCCAGCAGCCGGACAGGGGGCAATGAGCAGTTCTTC. Its translation is CASSRTGGNEQFF.

Here the CDR3 reads CASSLEDRGRVGTPYNEQFF. The CDR3, as DNA: TGTGCCAGCAGCTTAGAGGACAGGGGGCGAGTGGGGACTCCCTACAATGAGCAGTTCTTC. The V call is TRBV7-8, the J call TRBJ2-1; 11 bases are shared with TRBD1. The CDR3 runs to 20 residues. The trim removed 1 base at V and 2 bases at J, leaving 13 bases unmatched. Germline V gene sequence: CDR1 SGHVS, CDR2 FQNEAQ.

The rearrangement links TRBV27 to TRBJ1-5; no reliable D call. The ends were cut back, 2 bases at V and 4 bases at J, with 6 bases in the middle. The CDR3 consists of 13 residues. Germline V gives CDR1 MNHEY, CDR2 SMNVEV (reference sequence). The CDR3 sequence is CASSLGRNQPQHF. CDR3 sequence (DNA): TGTGCCAGCAGTTTAGGGAGGAATCAGCCCCAGCATTTT.

For the CDR3, the DNA is TGTGCCAGCAGCCCAAGATCTCGGCCCCCTTACACAGATACGCAGTATTTT. Protein product: CASSPRSRPPYTDTQYF. V gene TRBV7-3 combines with J gene TRBJ2-3; no clear D gene. Trimming cost V 5 bases and J 2 bases, with 20 bases left between them. Germline CDR1 reads SGHTA; CDR2 reads FQGTGA. The CDR3 length is 17 residues.

This clone was picked up a small number of times. The junction departs from the called germline gene at one end, perhaps through a read error. CDR3: CASSPYLF. The CDR3 region has the DNA TGTGCCAGCAGTCCTTACCTTTTT. The chain joins TRBV12-3 or TRBV12-4 to TRBJ1-1; no reliable D call. The CDR3 covers 8 residues.

The genes are TRBV18 and TRBJ1-5; D is possibly TRBD1 (6 bases). The CDR3 covers 12 residues. Germline V CDR1 and CDR2: KGHSH, LQKENI. The CDR3 sequence: CETGSLNQPQHF. CDR3 in DNA: TGTGAAACAGGGTCCCTTAATCAGCCCCAGCATTTT.

This clone came up once. The DNA for the CDR3 is TGTGCCAGCAAGCAGGGTTCAACTAACTATGGCTACACCTTC. Its translation: CASKQGSTNYGYTF. This rearrangement joins TRBV28 to TRBJ1-2; D may be TRBD1 (5 bases). CDR1 is MDHEN, CDR2 SYDVKM, per germline. CDR3 length equals 14 residues. The V end was cut by 7 bases, the J end by 0 bases, with 12 bases between.

This rearrangement joins TRBV6-5 to TRBJ1-2, with D unclear. Per the germline V gene, CDR1 is MNHEY and CDR2 is SVGAGI. The V end was cut by 0 bases, the J end by 7 bases, with 15 bases between. The CDR3 spans 15 residues. In nucleotides, the CDR3 is TGTGCCAGCAGTTACTCATACACTGAGGCGGGTGGCTACACCTTC. It yields the protein CASSYSYTEAGGYTF.

This clone has a single count. The chain uses TRBV30 and TRBJ1-1; possibly TRBD1 for D (5 bases). CDR3 length equals 12 residues. Germline-derived CDR1 and CDR2 are GTSNPN and SVGIG (reference sequence). Trimming shortened V by 5 bases and J by 3 bases, and 10 bases separated the two germline ends. The CDR3 here is CAWGRGYTEAFF. CDR3 bases: TGTGCCTGGGGCCGGGGGTACACTGAAGCTTTCTTT.

CDR3 DNA sequence: TGTGCCAGCAGCCCTTCCCCAGGAAACACCATATATTTT. Residues: CASSPSPGNTIYF. The chain combines TRBV6-2 or TRBV6-3 with TRBJ1-3, with no clear D. CDR1 and CDR2 from the germline V gene are MNHEY and SVGEGT. The CDR3 loop spans 13 amino acids. V dropped 6 bases and J dropped 4 bases, with 10 bases sitting between them.

The chain employs TRBV12-1 and TRBJ1-1. TRBV12-1 is noted as a pseudogene. The CDR3 contains 15 residues. The CDR3 nucleotides read TGTGCCAGCAGCTTTGCGCGACTAGCCGGGGGTGAAGCTTTCTTT. Protein: CASSFARLAGGEAFF.

The V call is TRBV4-3, the J call TRBJ2-3, with 7 bases fitting TRBD1. Germline loops: CDR1 LGHNA, CDR2 YSLEER. This CDR3 has 14 residues. Trimming removed 3 bases from V and 4 bases from J; junction bases left unmatched: 4. The DNA for the CDR3 is TGCGCCAGCAGCCAGTCCGACAGGGCAGATACGCAGTATTTT. This encodes CASSQSDRADTQYF.

The gene calls are TRBV29-1 and TRBJ1-3; D gene uncertain. This CDR3 comprises 14 residues. Germline CDR1 SQVTM, CDR2 ANQGSEA. The V end lost 2 bases, the J end lost 0 bases, and 8 bases lay between the germline ends. The CDR3 spells CSVESGFSGNTIYF. The CDR3 nucleotides are TGCAGCGTTGAATCGGGATTCTCTGGAAACACCATATATTTT.

This clone was seen at least ten times. The V call is TRBV19, the J call TRBJ2-7; 7 bases are a match to TRBD1. Germline trimming cut 1 base from V and 4 bases from J; bases unmatched to any gene: 1. Germline V lookup: CDR1 LNHDA, CDR2 SQIVND (reference sequence). CDR3 length: 13 residues. As DNA, the CDR3 is TGTGCCAGTAGTATAGGACAGGGTTACGAGCAGTACTTC. Protein: CASSIGQGYEQYF. Full variable domain (rest looked up from reference TRBV19 and TRBJ2-7): DGGITQSPKYLFRKEGQNVTLSCEQNLNHDAMYWYRQDPGQGLRLIYYSQIVNDFQKGDIAEGYSVSREKKESFPLTVTSAQKNPTAFYLCASSIGQGYEQYFGPGTRLTVT.

The chain couples TRBV30 to TRBJ1-5, with TRBD1 matching 9 bases. The CDR3 spans 14 residues. Per the germline V gene, CDR1 is GTSNPN and CDR2 is SVGIG (reference sequence). Losses at the gene ends were 5 bases for V and 7 bases for J; bases not matched to a gene: 9. CDR3 in amino acids: CAWVTTGGGQPQHF. The CDR3 coding sequence is TGTGCCTGGGTTACAACAGGGGGCGGACAGCCCCAGCATTTT.

This rearrangement joins TRBV18 to TRBJ2-2, with D perhaps TRBD2 (6 bases). The CDR3 runs 16 residues. The germline gives CDR1 KGHSH, CDR2 LQKENI. Trimming removed 3 bases from V and 0 bases from J, with 11 bases in between. The CDR3 region is CASSPPGTANTGELFF. CDR3 bases: TGTGCCAGCTCACCCCCCGGGACTGCGAACACCGGGGAGCTGTTTTTT. Combining the CDR3 with reference TRBV18 and TRBJ2-2 gives the whole variable domain NAGVMQNPRHLVRRRGQEARLRCSPMKGHSHVYWYRQLPEEGLKFMVYLQKENIIDESGMPKERFSAEFPKEGPSILRIQQVVRGDSAAYFCASSPPGTANTGELFFGEGSRLTVL.

The chain combines TRBV3-1 (or the pseudogene TRBV3-2) with TRBJ2-3; D is unresolved. The CDR3 extends over 12 amino acids. Germline-derived CDR1 and CDR2 are LGHDT and YNNKEL (reference sequence). Trimming shortened V by 5 bases and J by 7 bases, and 10 bases separated the two germline ends. CDR3 protein: CASSDTPHTQYF. Written as DNA, the CDR3 is TGTGCCAGCAGCGATACTCCTCATACGCAGTATTTT.

The chain is built from TRBV19 and TRBJ1-2, with TRBD1 identical over 9 bases. Germline CDR1 is LNHDA and CDR2 is SQIVND (reference sequence). The V gene end was trimmed by 6 bases and the J gene end by 4 bases; junction bases not matched to a gene: 0. CDR3 size: 12 residues. The CDR3 DNA reads TGTGCCAGTAGGGACAGGGGCTATGGCTACACCTTC. It specifies CASRDRGYGYTF.

This chain uses TRBV19 with TRBJ1-3; 9 bases are a match to TRBD1. CDR1 and CDR2 from the germline V gene are LNHDA and SQIVND (reference sequence). V shed 5 bases, J shed 2 bases, and the junction held 4 bases outside the gene matches. CDR3 length equals 15 residues. The CDR3 reads CASSPRTGAGNTIYF. The DNA of the CDR3 is TGTGCCAGTAGTCCCCGGACAGGGGCTGGAAACACCATATATTTT.

This clone was counted a single time. The CDR3 here is CASSLAGGRDGYGYTF. The CDR3 nucleotides are TGCGCCAGCAGCTTGGCGGGGGGCAGGGATGGTTATGGCTACACCTTC. The chain is built from TRBV5-1 and TRBJ1-2, with D tentatively TRBD1 (6 bases). CDR1 SGHRS and CDR2 YFSETQ come from the germline V gene. The CDR3 extends over 16 amino acids. Trimming took off 0 bases at V and 5 bases at J, with 17 bases between the two ends. Combining the CDR3 with reference TRBV5-1 and TRBJ1-2 gives the whole variable domain KAGVTQTPRYLIKTRGQQVTLSCSPISGHRSVSWYQQTPGQGLQFLFEYFSETQRNKGNFPGRFSGRQFSNSRSEMNVSTLELGDSALYLCASSLAGGRDGYGYTFGSGTRLTVV.

The table lists this clone with a few counts. The chain couples TRBV6-5 to TRBJ1-2, with 7 nucleotides matching TRBD1. V dropped 5 bases and J dropped 3; count of bases not matched to a gene: 6. The V gene's germline CDR1 is MNHEY and CDR2 SVGAGI. The CDR3 is 14 amino acids. For the CDR3, the DNA is TGTGCCAGCAGTCGACAGGGACTGTACTATGGCTACACCTTC. Its protein product is CASSRQGLYYGYTF.

This chain links TRBV28 with TRBJ1-6, with D unclear. The germline gives CDR1 MDHEN, CDR2 SYDVKM. V lost 7 bases, J lost 3 bases, and 7 bases lay in between. CDR3 size: 13 residues. CDR3 sequence: CASKENYNSPLHF. CDR3 DNA sequence: TGTGCCAGCAAAGAAAACTATAATTCACCCCTCCACTTT.

The J gene is TRBJ2-6, the V gene TRBV27; possibly TRBD1 for D (5 bases). This CDR3 spans 17 amino acids. Germline values: CDR1 MNHEY, CDR2 SMNVEV (reference sequence). The V gene lost 6 bases and the J gene lost 1 base, with 16 bases spanning the gap. CDR3 sequence (DNA): TGTGCCAGCAGCGCAAGTTTGGGGCTTTCTGGGGCCAACGTCCTGACTTTC. Protein: CASSASLGLSGANVLTF.

The V gene is TRBV9, the J gene TRBJ1-3, with D perhaps TRBD1 (5 bases). CDR1 is SGDLS, CDR2 YYNGEE, per germline. The CDR3 loop spans 16 amino acids. The V end was cut by 4 bases, the J end by 0 bases, with 14 bases between. CDR3 sequence: CASSPIAGTSGNTIYF. The CDR3 nucleotides read TGTGCCAGCAGCCCCATCGCCGGGACCTCTGGAAACACCATATATTTT.

J is TRBJ2-7 and V is TRBV7-2; 7 bases match TRBD2. V dropped 8 bases and J dropped 0; count of bases not matched to a gene: 10. Looked up from germline, CDR1 is SGHTA and CDR2 is FQGNSA. The CDR3 totals 15 residues. The CDR3 sequence is CASSAPSGSSYEQYF. DNA for the CDR3: TGTGCCAGCTCTGCCCCTAGCGGTAGCTCCTACGAGCAGTACTTC.

This rearrangement joins TRBV28 to TRBJ2-7; D gene ambiguous. This CDR3 contains 12 residues. The germline CDR1 and CDR2 sequences are MDHEN and SYDVKM. The germline V and J ends were trimmed by 3 bases and 0 bases, with 3 bases remaining between them. CDR3 region: CASSFLSYEQYF. CDR3 coding DNA: TGTGCCAGCAGTTTCCTCTCCTACGAGCAGTACTTC.

The chain recombines TRBV3-1 (or the pseudogene TRBV3-2) with TRBJ1-1; D not certain. Germline CDR1 and CDR2: LGHDT and YNNKEL (reference sequence). V was clipped by 0 bases and J by 12 bases, with 20 bases between them. The CDR3 runs to 15 residues. CDR3 DNA: TGTGCCAGCAGCCAAGATCTTGCACTCCCAGGAGAGACTTTCTTT. Translation gives CASSQDLALPGETFF.